This passage covers 20 T cell receptor beta chains from one sample sequenced in a study of OX40 agonist ivuxolimab in advanced cancers. Measured with immunoSEQ multiplex PCR; TCRdb has only the in-frame clones, and not every one. The table records about 19,000 clones, roughly 91% of them present only once. The source was CD4+ or CD8+ T cells sorted from blood, collected in a trial of the OX40 agonist ivuxolimab. The receptors derive from an adult with an advanced solid tumor such as melanoma, head and neck, liver or kidney cancer.

V is TRBV11-2 and J is TRBJ2-5; 7 positions match TRBD1. V was clipped by 4 bases and J by 0 bases; unmatched bases: 2. The V gene's germline CDR1 is SGHAT and CDR2 FQNNGV. The CDR3 consists of 14 residues. Written as DNA, the CDR3 is TGTGCCAGCAGCTCGACAGGGTACCAAGAGACCCAGTACTTC. Residues: CASSSTGYQETQYF.

This chain uses TRBV11-2 with TRBJ1-6; D is unclear. Germline lookup yields CDR1 SGHAT and CDR2 FQNNGV. The CDR3 has 14 residues. Trimming took 0 bases from V and 6 from J, leaving 6 bases between them. The chain's CDR3 is CASSLDRGNSPLHF. In DNA, the CDR3 is TGTGCCAGCAGCTTAGACAGAGGTAATTCACCCCTCCACTTT.

This chain connects TRBV19 to TRBJ2-2; 14 bases are shared with TRBD2. J was trimmed by 6 bases and V by 8 bases; bases with no gene match: 11. The CDR3 length is 17 residues. The germline gives CDR1 LNHDA, CDR2 SQIVND (reference sequence). For the CDR3, the DNA is TGTGCCAGTGCACGGGGACTAGCGGGAGCTGTGGCCGGGGAGCTGTTTTTT. Protein: CASARGLAGAVAGELFF.

The V gene is TRBV7-8, the J gene TRBJ2-5, with a tentative D call TRBD2 (5 bases). This CDR3 is built from 14 residues. CDR1 and CDR2 from the germline V gene are SGHVS and FQNEAQ. The V and J ends lost 5 bases and 2 bases respectively, with 12 bases between them. CDR3 coding DNA: TGTGCCAGCAGCCCGGACTGGAATCAAGAGACCCAGTACTTC. Translating gives CASSPDWNQETQYF.

The rearrangement uses TRBV7-9 and TRBJ1-5; D gene unclear. The germline V and J ends were trimmed by 1 base and 2 bases, with 12 bases remaining between them. Germline lookup yields CDR1 SEHNR and CDR2 FQNEAQ (reference sequence). The CDR3 spans 16 residues. The chain's CDR3 is CASSLESAYGNQPQHF. The DNA for the CDR3 is TGTGCCAGCAGCTTAGAAAGCGCATACGGCAATCAGCCCCAGCATTTT.

DNA for the CDR3: TGTGCCAGTAACCCGTACAGGGATGTAAGTCAGCCCCAGCATTTT. Protein sequence: CASNPYRDVSQPQHF. J is TRBJ1-5 and V is TRBV19; possible D gene TRBD1, 6 bases. The germline gives CDR1 LNHDA, CDR2 SQIVND (reference sequence). This CDR3 is 15 amino acids long. Trimming shortened V by 7 bases and J by 6 bases, and 19 bases separated the two germline ends.

This clone is a singleton in its sample. The chain carries TRBV5-1 and TRBJ1-5; 7 positions match TRBD1. This CDR3 contains 15 residues. The V and J ends lost 3 bases and 3 bases, in that order; junction bases with no gene match: 6. From germline, CDR1 is SGHRS and CDR2 YFSETQ. Here the CDR3 reads CASSSFTGDNQPQHF. CDR3 sequence (DNA): TGCGCCAGCAGCTCCTTCACAGGGGACAATCAGCCCCAGCATTTT.

V gene TRBV28 combines with J gene TRBJ2-7, with D possibly TRBD2 on 6 matching bases. Deletions cut 9 bases from V and 7 bases from J, with 22 bases between. Germline V gives CDR1 MDHEN, CDR2 SYDVKM. This CDR3 comprises 14 residues. The CDR3 region is CASNKGLGVMEQYF. CDR3 sequence (DNA): TGTGCCAGTAACAAGGGACTCGGCGTAATGGAGCAGTACTTC.

The chain uses TRBV11-2 and TRBJ2-7; TRBD1 aligns across 10 bases. Trimming took 1 base from V and 6 from J; bases not matched to a gene: 0. This CDR3 spans 13 amino acids. Germline V gene data show CDR1 as SGHAT and CDR2 as FQNNGV. The CDR3 DNA follows: TGTGCCAGCAGCTTAGGGACAGGGGGCGAGCAGTACTTC. Protein product: CASSLGTGGEQYF.

The gene calls are TRBV21-1 and TRBJ2-7; the table's D gene call, TRBD2, was not cross checked with the DNA. TRBV21-1 is reported as a pseudogene. The CDR3 contains 15 residues. The chain's CDR3 is CASSNWRSSSYEQYF. Here the CDR3 DNA reads TGTGCCAGCAGCAATTGGCGGAGCTCTTCCTACGAGCAGTACTTC.

The chain is built from TRBV7-9 and TRBJ2-7, with D uncertain. This CDR3 has 12 amino acids. V lost 4 bases to trimming and J lost 1 base, with 5 bases between them. Germline V gene data show CDR1 as SEHNR and CDR2 as FQNEAQ (reference sequence). The CDR3 here is CASSSRSYEQYF. In nucleotides, the CDR3 is TGTGCCAGCAGCTCGCGATCCTACGAGCAGTACTTC. The full variable domain, in which reference TRBV7-9 and TRBJ2-7 provide the parts outside the CDR3, is DTGVSQNPRHKITKRGQNVTFRCDPISEHNRLYWYRQTLGQGPEFLTYFQNEAQLEKSRLLSDRFSAERPKGSFSTLEIQRTEQGDSAMYLCASSSRSYEQYFGPGTRLTVT.

This clone was recorded once. The J gene is TRBJ2-1, the V gene TRBV27; D tentatively reads TRBD1 or TRBD2 (6 bases each). The germline V gene encodes CDR1 MNHEY and CDR2 SMNVEV (reference sequence). V lost 2 bases to trimming and J lost 7 bases, with 9 bases between them. CDR3 size: 13 residues. Here the CDR3 DNA reads TGTGCCAGCAGTTTAGGGGGGCATAATGAGCAGTTCTTC. This encodes CASSLGGHNEQFF.

The chain employs TRBV28 and TRBJ2-1, with D perhaps matching TRBD2 (6 bases). This CDR3 region has 14 residues. In germline, CDR1 is MDHEN, CDR2 SYDVKM. Trimming took off 10 bases at V and 10 bases at J, with 23 bases between the two ends. CDR3 DNA: TGTGCCATCAGCCCCGGGACTGCAAGAATAGAGCAGTTCTTC. Translating it yields CAISPGTARIEQFF.

V usage is TRBV5-1 and J usage is TRBJ1-1; no reliable D call. The CDR3 has 11 residues. Germline V gene lookup returns CDR1 SGHRS and CDR2 YFSETQ. V was cut by 0 bases and J by 11 bases, with 8 bases left in between. CDR3 in DNA: TGCGCCAGCAGCTTGGGCGATGAGGCTTTCTTT. This encodes CASSLGDEAFF.

This rearrangement joins TRBV7-2 to TRBJ2-3, with D possibly being TRBD2 (5 bases). Germline CDR1 and CDR2: SGHTA and FQGNSA. V was cut by 5 bases and J by 6 bases, with 15 bases left in between. The CDR3 is 14 residues long. The CDR3 nucleotides are TGTGCCAGCAGCCTACCCGGACTTTTTGATACGCAGTATTTT. Its protein product is CASSLPGLFDTQYF.

The rearrangement uses TRBV11-2 and TRBJ2-2; TRBD2 agrees at 11 bases. Germline assignment: CDR1 SGHAT and CDR2 FQNNGV. V was pared by 4 bases and J by 6 bases, with 7 bases of the junction left unmatched. This CDR3 has 16 residues. CDR3 region: CASSSFTSGSSGELFF. The CDR3 DNA reads TGTGCCAGCAGCTCATTCACTAGCGGGAGTTCCGGGGAGCTGTTTTTT.

This chain connects TRBV25-1 to TRBJ1-1; D ambiguous. CDR3 length: 13 residues. Germline V CDR1 and CDR2: MGHDK, SYGVNS. Trimming took 2 bases from V and 1 from J, leaving 5 bases between them. CDR3 sequence: CASSEGGNTEAFF. CDR3 nucleotide sequence: TGTGCCAGCAGTGAAGGTGGGAACACTGAAGCTTTCTTT.

The chain has TRBV9 and TRBJ1-3; D may be TRBD1 (5 bases). The germline V and J ends were trimmed by 1 base and 0 bases, with 8 bases remaining between them. The CDR3 covers 15 residues. Germline lookup yields CDR1 SGDLS and CDR2 YYNGEE. The CDR3 bases are TGTGCCAGCAGCGTAAGTGGGGCCTCTGGAAACACCATATATTTT. This codes for CASSVSGASGNTIYF.

The rearrangement uses TRBV4-1 and TRBJ2-7, with a tentative D call TRBD1 (6 bases). CDR3 length: 16 amino acids. The germline V and J ends were trimmed by 0 bases and 0 bases, with 12 bases remaining between them. The germline V gene encodes CDR1 MGHRA and CDR2 YSYEKL. CDR3 nucleotide sequence: TGCGCCAGCAGCCAAGATCGCGACAGGAGCTCCTACGAGCAGTACTTC. This encodes CASSQDRDRSSYEQYF.

The chain employs TRBV5-1 and TRBJ2-7; TRBD2 is a possible D gene (6 bases). Germline V gene sequence: CDR1 SGHRS, CDR2 YFSETQ. The CDR3 is made up of 14 amino acids. V lost 7 bases and J lost 5, with 19 bases in between. CDR3 sequence (DNA): TGCGCCAGCGGTTGGGTCGGAGGGGAGAACGAGCAGTACTTC. Translation: CASGWVGGENEQYF.